Below, 14 T cell receptor beta chains from the same sample are listed, as sequenced in a study of tumor and adjacent non-tumor tissue in lung cancer. RNA was extracted from bulk tissue without any cell sorting. A modified ARM-PCR protocol with three rounds of nested PCR amplified TCRbeta. A single record per CDR3 protein comes from TCRdb applying MiXCR to the multiplex PCR reads. Of approximately 76,000 distinct CDR3 sequences in the sample, around two thirds were seen once. Sequencing input: lung tumor tissue. These receptors all come from a woman between 65 and 79 years old with non-small cell lung cancer.

V is TRBV12-3 or TRBV12-4 and J is TRBJ2-3; D call uncertain. The CDR3 is 12 amino acids. Trimming removed 6 bases from V and 4 bases from J, with 8 bases in between. CDR3 in DNA: TGTGCCAGCAGGCAAAGTGCAGATACGCAGTATTTT. Translation gives CASRQSADTQYF.

This clonotype was seen repeatedly, ten times or more. The chain recombines TRBV24-1 with TRBJ2-3, with no clear D. Trimming removed 5 bases at V and 3 bases at J, with 17 bases between. CDR3 size: 16 residues. Germline lookup yields CDR1 KGHDR and CDR2 SFDVKD. The CDR3 DNA is TGTGCCACCAGTGTGGCAGGTATAGAAAGTACAGATACGCAGTATTTT. Translated, it gives CATSVAGIESTDTQYF.

A remark on this clonotype: A junction boundary mismatches the germline segment, possibly from a read error. This chain uses TRBV10-2 with TRBJ1-5; a weak D match, TRBD1 (5 bases). Germline CDR1 and CDR2: WSHSY and SAAADI. The CDR3 runs to 13 residues. The CDR3 nucleotides read TGCGCCAGCAGTGTTCAGGGAGCTCAGCCTCAGCATTTT. Protein product: CASSVQGAQPQHF.

The chain carries TRBV4-1 and TRBJ2-3, with TRBD2 matching 10 bases. The germline V gene encodes CDR1 MGHRA and CDR2 YSYEKL. The CDR3 has 14 residues. The junction had 2 bases not matched to a gene; V was cut back by 7 bases and J by 1 base. CDR3 loop: CASTGTSGTDTQYF. The CDR3 DNA sequence: TGCGCCAGCACCGGGACTAGCGGCACAGATACGCAGTATTTT.

Comment on this clonotype: A read error may produce the germline difference seen at one junction end. V gene TRBV4-1 combines with J gene TRBJ2-1; no firm D call. The CDR3 totals 15 residues. Germline loops: CDR1 MGHRA, CDR2 YSYEKL. CDR3 amino acids: CANSKGQSFYDEQFF. The CDR3 coding sequence is TGCGCCAACAGCAAAGGTCAGAGCTTCTACGATGAGCAGTTCTTC.

This clonotype was observed once. Sequence at one end of the junction differs from germline and may be a read error. The CDR3 sequence: CASCEVFVTSGAGTYEQYF. The CDR3, as DNA: TGTGCCAGCTGTGAAGTGTTCGTGACTAGCGGGGCTGGCACGTACGAGCAGTACTTC. This chain uses TRBV6-1 with TRBJ2-7, with 11 nucleotides matching TRBD2. Germline CDR1 reads MNHNS; CDR2 reads SASEGT. CDR3 length equals 19 residues.

The chain is built from TRBV6-2 or TRBV6-3 and TRBJ2-1; D unclear. The CDR3 has 15 residues. V gave up 2 bases and J gave up 5 bases, with 13 bases separating them. Germline values: CDR1 MNHEY, CDR2 SVGEGT. The CDR3 nucleotides are TGTGCCAGCAGTTACGCCTGGAAAAGAGACAATGAGCAGTTCTTC. This codes for CASSYAWKRDNEQFF.

In regard to this clonotype: This clone may be a read error of a much larger clone one base away. The chain combines TRBV7-8 with TRBJ2-1; TRBD2 aligns across 13 bases. The CDR3 covers 15 residues. J was trimmed by 5 bases and V by 5 bases; bases with no gene match: 3. Germline V gene lookup returns CDR1 SGHVS and CDR2 FQNEAQ. CDR3 region: CASSIGTSGDNEQFF. The CDR3 coding sequence is TGTGCCAGCAGCATCGGGACTAGCGGGGACAATGAGCAGTTCTTC.

This clonotype was found once. Mismatch with germline at one junction end may stem from a read error. The V call is TRBV5-1, the J call TRBJ2-1; D not resolved. Germline-derived CDR1 and CDR2 are SGHRS and YFSETQ. The CDR3 covers 12 residues. The CDR3 here is CASSLVPHEPFF. DNA for the CDR3: TGCGCTAGCAGCTTGGTCCCCCATGAGCCGTTCTTC.

This chain joins TRBV25-1 and TRBJ1-3, with 8 bases fitting TRBD1. Trimming removed 4 bases from V and 2 bases from J; junction bases left unmatched: 10. Germline CDR1 is MGHDK and CDR2 is SYGVNS. The CDR3 sequence is 17 residues long. CDR3 residues: CASSGGRTGLAGNTIYF. CDR3 coding DNA: TGTGCCAGCAGTGGAGGACGGACAGGGCTGGCTGGAAACACCATATATTTT.

Concerning this clonotype itself: One junction end disagrees with the germline gene, perhaps due to a read error. J is TRBJ2-5 and V is TRBV14, with D perhaps given as TRBD1 or TRBD2 (5 bases each). Germline-derived CDR1 and CDR2 are SGHDN and FVKESK. The CDR3 is made up of 17 amino acids. For the CDR3, the DNA is TGTACCAGGAGCCAAGATCAAGGTTGGGGGTACCAAGAGACCCAGTACTTC. This gives the protein CTRSQDQGWGYQETQYF.

V gene TRBV6-1 combines with J gene TRBJ1-5, with TRBD1 matching over 7 bases. CDR3 length equals 13 residues. The ends lost 10 bases at V and 11 bases at J; junction bases unmatched: 14. The germline V gene has CDR1 MNHNS and CDR2 SASEGT. In nucleotides, the CDR3 is TGTGCCAACAGCTTACAGGGGAGGCAGTCCCAGCATTTT. Translation gives CANSLQGRQSQHF.

A note on this clonotype: A junction boundary mismatches the germline segment, possibly from a read error. The gene calls are TRBV12-3 or TRBV12-4 and TRBJ2-1; D is possibly TRBD1 (6 bases). The CDR3 is 12 amino acids. DNA for the CDR3: TGTGCCACCAGTCGCGGACAGAGTGAGGAGTTCTTC. It yields the protein CATSRGQSEEFF.

This clonotype has only a few counts. This could be a read error, since a much larger clone is one nucleotide away. V gene TRBV12-3 or TRBV12-4 combines with J gene TRBJ2-1; 12 nucleotides line up with TRBD2. V lost 6 bases and J lost 8; bases outside the gene matches: 5. The CDR3 totals 14 residues. Here the CDR3 reads CASSTSGRYDEQFF. CDR3 DNA: TGTGCCAGCAGCACTAGCGGGAGGTACGATGAGCAGTTCTTC.